This note documents a single T cell receptor (beta chain) sequence. The antigen remains undetermined. Clones were sequenced by immunoSEQ multiplex PCR, and TCRdb holds only the in-frame ones, with some missing. The sample carries more than 2 million clones, around 96% recorded once. The data were obtained in a study of shared clonotypes between healthy human individuals. Study-level points and caveats: Naive subsets, compared against memory subsets, generally had larger estimated richness values.

The naive CD8 fraction comprised CD45RO-negative cells positively selected for CCR7 and excluded terminally differentiated effector memory CD45RA+ cells. V was trimmed by 0 bases and J by 6 bases, leaving 15 bases between them. The CDR3 totals 16 residues. Germline V lookup: CDR1 MNHEY, CDR2 SVGAGI. The sequence came from a man aged 18 to 30 in good health. The V gene is TRBV6-5, the J gene TRBJ2-1; D remains unclear. Sample: naive CD8+ T cells sorted from blood. CDR3 protein: CASSYSGSYGGNEQFF. In DNA form, the CDR3 reads TGTGCCAGCAGTTACTCGGGGTCCTATGGCGGCAATGAGCAGTTCTTC.